This is a list of T cell receptor beta chains from one sample in a study of T cell responses to AZD1222 COVID-19 vaccine. Only in-frame clones appear in the TCRdb table, and some are missing; sequencing was by immunoSEQ multiplex PCR. The sample holds about 160,000 clones, under 95% seen once. Sequencing used peripheral blood, obtained 28 days after the second AZD1222 dose. The receptors stem from an adult who received the AZD1222 COVID-19 vaccine. Each CDR3 is given with its conserved first and last residue. Fields, in order: J gene, V gene, D gene, clone size, CDR3 DNA, CDR3 protein. A D gene is named only where the DNA matches it firmly. Some rows have no size entry. The others give once, few or many, or a class for an expanded clone.

J: TRBJ2-7; V: TRBV6-2/TRBV6-3; D: NA; size: NA; DNA: TGTGCCAGCAGTTACAACGTTAAGCAGGGCAGCCACGAGCAGTACTTC; CDR3: CASSYNVKQGSHEQYF
J: TRBJ2-3; V: TRBV29-1; D: NA; size: NA; DNA: TGCAGCGTGGGGATGAACACAGATACGCAGTATTTT; CDR3: CSVGMNTDTQYF
J: TRBJ2-6; V: TRBV9; D: NA; size: NA; DNA: TGTGCCAGCAGCGTAGGAGGACTTGGGTCTGGGGCCAACGTCCTGACTTTC; CDR3: CASSVGGLGSGANVLTF
J: TRBJ1-1; V: TRBV19; D: NA; size: NA; DNA: TGTGCCAGTAGTATTGCAGGGAAAGACGCTTTCTTT; CDR3: CASSIAGKDAFF
J: TRBJ2-7; V: TRBV3-1/TRBV3-2; D: TRBD1; size: NA; DNA: TGTGCCAGCAGGCGTTCGGGACAGGGGGATCACGAGCAGTACTTC; CDR3: CASRRSGQGDHEQYF
J: TRBJ1-6; V: TRBV5-1; D: NA; size: NA; DNA: TGCGCCAGCAGCTTCCAGGGAAGCTATAATTCACCCCTCCACTTT; CDR3: CASSFQGSYNSPLHF
J: TRBJ1-1; V: TRBV5-1; D: TRBD1; size: once; DNA: TGCGCCAGCAGCGCCAACCGGGACAGGAACACTGAAGCTTTCTTT; CDR3: CASSANRDRNTEAFF
J: TRBJ2-7; V: TRBV14; D: NA; size: NA; DNA: TGTGCCAGCAGCCATGCCTCCTCCTACGAGCAGTACTTC; CDR3: CASSHASSYEQYF
J: TRBJ2-7; V: TRBV4-1; D: TRBD2; size: NA; DNA: TGCGCCAGCAGCCATCCCCGCGGGGACTATCGTTACGAGCAGTACTTC; CDR3: CASSHPRGDYRYEQYF
J: TRBJ2-1; V: TRBV28; D: NA; size: NA; DNA: TGTGCCAGCAGACCAACCGAGACAGGGTGGGAAGCGGGGGAGCAGTTCTTC; CDR3: CASRPTETGWEAGEQFF
J: TRBJ2-5; V: TRBV28; D: TRBD2; size: NA; DNA: TGTGCCAGCAGTGAGGGAGGGCTATATGCAGAGACCCAGTACTTC; CDR3: CASSEGGLYAETQYF
J: TRBJ2-4; V: TRBV19; D: TRBD2; size: NA; DNA: TGTGCCAGTAGTATAACGGGAGGGGAGGTGAACATTCAGTACTTC; CDR3: CASSITGGEVNIQYF
J: TRBJ1-3; V: TRBV29-1; D: TRBD1; size: few; DNA: TGCAGCGTCCAAAAGCCGGACAGGGGAACTGGAAACACCATATATTTT; CDR3: CSVQKPDRGTGNTIYF
J: TRBJ2-1; V: TRBV9; D: TRBD2; size: NA; DNA: TGTGCCAGCAGCGTAGTGAGGAGCGGGAGGGCCCGGGAGCAGTTCTTC; CDR3: CASSVVRSGRAREQFF
J: TRBJ2-7; V: TRBV6-2/TRBV6-3; D: NA; size: NA; DNA: TGTGCCAGCAGTTACGCAGTAGGGGGGGAGCAGTACTTC; CDR3: CASSYAVGGEQYF
J: TRBJ2-7; V: TRBV11-2; D: TRBD2; size: few; DNA: TGTGCCAGCAGCCCCGGGACTAGCCGGGGGCACGAGCAGTACTTC; CDR3: CASSPGTSRGHEQYF